Presented here are 13 T cell receptor beta chains from one specimen sequenced in a study of blood T cell repertoires in COVID-19. TCRdb's copy holds only in-frame clones and misses some; the assay was immunoSEQ multiplex PCR. Among about 110,000 clones listed, around 90% were seen once. Source material: peripheral blood. The receptor set was obtained from a man aged 35-49 years with active or convalescent COVID-19.

The CDR3 here is CASRDGTASNQPQHF. Here the CDR3 DNA reads TGTGCCAGCAGAGATGGGACAGCTAGCAATCAGCCCCAGCATTTT. The chain joins TRBV6-6 to TRBJ1-5, with 7 bases that match TRBD1. The V gene's germline CDR1 is MNHNY and CDR2 SVGAGI (reference sequence). After removal of 6 bases from V and 0 bases from J, the junction contained 5 bases not matched to a gene. The CDR3 runs 15 residues.

This clone was picked up a small number of times. The V call is TRBV2, the J call TRBJ1-3; 9 nucleotides line up with TRBD1. The CDR3 has 15 residues. The germline CDR1 and CDR2 sequences are SNHLY and FYNNEI. Trimming at V came to 5 bases and at J to 4 bases, leaving 6 bases not matched to a gene. CDR3 loop: CASSPTGGAGNTIYF. The CDR3 DNA is TGTGCCAGCAGTCCCACAGGGGGCGCGGGAAACACCATATATTTT.

The chain is built from TRBV27 and TRBJ1-4; 10 bases align to TRBD1. The CDR3 length is 14 residues. V trimming: 6 bases; J trimming: 11 bases; junction bases outside the gene matches: 9. Germline assignment: CDR1 MNHEY and CDR2 SMNVEV (reference sequence). The CDR3 loop is CASRRRQGATKLFF. The DNA of the CDR3 is TGTGCCAGCAGACGTAGACAGGGGGCGACTAAACTGTTTTTT.

This clone has just a few counts. The gene calls are TRBV10-3 and TRBJ1-1; no definite D call. Trimming took off 2 bases at V and 0 bases at J, with 4 bases between the two ends. Germline V gene data show CDR1 as ENHRY and CDR2 as SYGVKD. This CDR3 has 13 residues. CDR3 sequence: CAISELLNTEAFF. CDR3 in DNA: TGTGCCATCAGTGAGCTCTTGAACACTGAAGCTTTCTTT.

The chain uses TRBV6-4 and TRBJ2-3, with 10 nucleotides matching TRBD2. The CDR3 extends over 16 amino acids. V lost 3 bases, J lost 2 bases, and 5 bases stayed unmatched. Looked up from germline, CDR1 is MRHNA and CDR2 is SNTAGT. CDR3 sequence: CASSDLAGAYTDTQYF. The DNA of the CDR3 is TGTGCCAGCAGTGATCTAGCGGGAGCATACACAGATACGCAGTATTTT.

The chain joins TRBV3-1 (or the pseudogene TRBV3-2) to TRBJ2-1; 12 bases are shared with TRBD2. There are 16 residues in the CDR3. Trimming removed 2 bases from V and 8 bases from J; junction bases left unmatched: 7. Germline loops: CDR1 LGHDT, CDR2 YNNKEL (reference sequence). The CDR3 is CASSQRTSGKGDEQFF. CDR3 DNA sequence: TGTGCCAGCAGCCAAAGGACTAGCGGGAAAGGGGATGAGCAGTTCTTC.

V gene TRBV19 combines with J gene TRBJ2-1; 8 bases match TRBD1. The CDR3 is 13 residues long. Germline V gene data show CDR1 as LNHDA and CDR2 as SQIVND (reference sequence). The V gene end was trimmed by 8 bases and the J gene end by 2 bases; junction bases not matched to a gene: 2. CDR3 coding DNA: TGTGCCAGTCGCAGGGGGCCCTACAATGAGCAGTTCTTC. Translation gives CASRRGPYNEQFF.

The chain is built from TRBV4-3 and TRBJ1-4, with 8 bases identical to TRBD1. There are 15 residues in the CDR3. CDR1 is LGHNA and CDR2 is YSLEER in the germline V gene. V dropped 2 bases and J dropped 5; count of bases not matched to a gene: 4. Here the CDR3 reads CASSQTGTGNEKLFF. The CDR3 DNA reads TGCGCCAGCAGCCAAACCGGGACAGGCAATGAAAAACTGTTTTTT.

The CDR3: CASSGATQYF. The CDR3 DNA follows: TGTGCCAGCAGTGGAGCGACCCAGTACTTC. The chain employs TRBV28 and TRBJ2-5, with D unclear. V was clipped by 5 bases and J by 7 bases, with 5 bases between them. The CDR3 loop spans 10 amino acids. Germline V lookup: CDR1 MDHEN, CDR2 SYDVKM.

The gene calls are TRBV18 and TRBJ2-5; a weak D match, TRBD2 (6 bases). CDR3 length: 15 residues. The germline V gene encodes CDR1 KGHSH and CDR2 LQKENI. V dropped 3 bases and J dropped 2 bases, with 13 bases sitting between them. CDR3 amino acids: CASSPIRDSQETQYF. The CDR3 DNA follows: TGTGCCAGCTCACCCATTCGGGACTCTCAAGAGACCCAGTACTTC.

V is TRBV9 and J is TRBJ1-1, with TRBD1 as a possible D gene (5 bases). CDR3 length: 16 amino acids. In germline, CDR1 is SGDLS, CDR2 YYNGEE. The V and J ends lost 0 bases and 3 bases respectively, with 15 bases between them. The CDR3 reads CASSVEFGQGHTEAFF. CDR3 in DNA: TGTGCCAGCAGCGTAGAGTTCGGGCAGGGCCACACTGAAGCTTTCTTT.

The genes are TRBV18 and TRBJ2-4, with TRBD1 identical over 10 bases. The germline V gene encodes CDR1 KGHSH and CDR2 LQKENI. J was trimmed by 9 bases and V by 5 bases; bases with no gene match: 7. The CDR3 spans 14 residues. CDR3 loop: CASSSGQGMTIQYF. The CDR3 DNA reads as TGTGCCAGCTCATCGGGACAGGGGATGACCATTCAGTACTTC.

The chain couples TRBV6-5 to TRBJ1-1; D unresolved. This CDR3 region has 14 residues. V was shortened by 6 bases and J by 1 base, with 12 bases between the two germline ends. Germline CDR1 is MNHEY and CDR2 is SVGAGI. CDR3 in amino acids: CASRPWTTNTEAFF. Here the CDR3 DNA reads TGTGCCAGCAGACCTTGGACTACGAACACTGAAGCTTTCTTT.